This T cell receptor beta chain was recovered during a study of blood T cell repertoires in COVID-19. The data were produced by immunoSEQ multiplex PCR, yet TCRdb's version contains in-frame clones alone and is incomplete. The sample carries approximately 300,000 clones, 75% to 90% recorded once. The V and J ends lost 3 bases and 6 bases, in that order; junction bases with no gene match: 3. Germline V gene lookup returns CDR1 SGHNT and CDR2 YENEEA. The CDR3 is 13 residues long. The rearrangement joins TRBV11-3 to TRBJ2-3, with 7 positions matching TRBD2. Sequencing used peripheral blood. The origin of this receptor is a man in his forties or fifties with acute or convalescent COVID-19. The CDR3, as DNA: TGTGCCAGCAGCTTGGGGGGGTTGGATACGCAGTATTTT. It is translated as CASSLGGLDTQYF.